The 9 T cell receptor beta chains in this list originate from one sample, sequenced in a study of T cell responses to AZD1222 COVID-19 vaccine. Libraries were prepared by immunoSEQ multiplex PCR; TCRdb keeps only in-frame clonotypes and omits some of them. The table lists 90,000 to 150,000 clones, about 87% of them singletons, with around 8.6% in the top ten. This specimen consisted of peripheral blood, obtained on day 0 of AZD1222 vaccination. The receptors derive from an adult in good health.

The J gene is TRBJ1-4, the V gene TRBV11-2, with no clear D. Germline CDR1 is SGHAT and CDR2 is FQNNGV. Deletions cut 0 bases from V and 3 bases from J, with 11 bases between. The CDR3 sequence is 16 residues long. The CDR3 reads CASSLEGGLANEKLFF. The CDR3 DNA reads as TGTGCCAGCAGCTTAGAGGGAGGTCTAGCTAATGAAAAACTGTTTTTT.

This clone was counted only a few times. The V call is TRBV6-5, the J call TRBJ2-3; 11 nucleotides match TRBD2. The CDR3 length is 14 residues. Unmatched junction bases numbered 1, after V lost 6 bases and J lost 2 bases. Germline CDR1 and CDR2: MNHEY and SVGAGI. The CDR3 sequence is CASRLAGDTDTQYF. As DNA, the CDR3 is TGTGCCAGCAGACTAGCGGGGGACACAGATACGCAGTATTTT.

This clone was recorded only once. This chain joins TRBV30 and TRBJ1-5, with 9 bases identical to TRBD1. The CDR3 sequence is 13 residues long. Germline V gives CDR1 GTSNPN, CDR2 SVGIG (reference sequence). J lost 7 bases, V lost 5 bases, and 6 bases had no gene match. This CDR3 reads CAWEGQGGQPQHF. In DNA form, the CDR3 reads TGTGCCTGGGAGGGACAGGGTGGACAGCCCCAGCATTTT.

The chain uses TRBV30 and TRBJ1-2, with 8 bases fitting TRBD1. Trimming removed 2 bases from V and 8 bases from J; junction bases left unmatched: 10. CDR1 and CDR2 from the germline V gene are GTSNPN and SVGIG (reference sequence). The CDR3 sequence is 14 residues long. CDR3 nucleotides: TGTGCCTGGAGTCGGACAGGGACCCCCCGGGGCTACACCTTC. Translated: CAWSRTGTPRGYTF.

The rearrangement uses TRBV7-3 and TRBJ2-6; TRBD2 aligns across 9 bases. Germline values: CDR1 SGHTA, CDR2 FQGTGA. Trimming cost V 5 bases and J 0 bases; bases outside gene matches: 5. This CDR3 is 17 amino acids long. Written as DNA, the CDR3 is TGTGCCAGCAGCCGCCTAGCGGGAACCTCTGGGGCCAACGTCCTGACTTTC. Its protein product is CASSRLAGTSGANVLTF.

This sequence joins TRBV11-2 and TRBJ1-1; no clear D. CDR3 size: 16 residues. Germline assignment: CDR1 SGHAT and CDR2 FQNNGV. Between the trimmed V and J ends, which lost 0 bases and 0 bases, there was a span of 11 bases. CDR3 sequence reads: CASSLEASQMNTEAFF. For the CDR3, the DNA is TGTGCCAGCAGCTTAGAGGCAAGTCAGATGAACACTGAAGCTTTCTTT.

This chain links TRBV12-3 or TRBV12-4 with TRBJ1-1; D is unclear. CDR3 size: 12 residues. With 8 bases removed from V and 6 bases from J, the gap between germline ends came to 13 bases. CDR3 sequence reads: CASGRVGAEAFF. The CDR3 bases are TGTGCCAGCGGGAGGGTCGGGGCTGAAGCTTTCTTT.

This sequence joins TRBV5-1 and TRBJ1-1; 9 positions match TRBD1. V lost 4 bases and J lost 3; bases outside the gene matches: 7. The CDR3 is made up of 15 amino acids. The germline V gene encodes CDR1 SGHRS and CDR2 YFSETQ. The CDR3 region has the DNA TGCGCCAGCAGCCCACAGGGGGCTCAATACACTGAAGCTTTCTTT. Translation gives CASSPQGAQYTEAFF.

The chain has TRBV2 and TRBJ2-2; perhaps TRBD2 as D (5 bases). Germline lookup yields CDR1 SNHLY and CDR2 FYNNEI. Trimming removed 3 bases from V and 4 bases from J, with 9 bases in between. This CDR3 region has 14 residues. The CDR3 DNA is TGTGCCAGCAGTGACGGTCGGGGCACCGGGGAGCTGTTTTTT. It codes for CASSDGRGTGELFF.